These T cell receptor beta chains were read from a single sample in a study of response to subunit inactivated influenza vaccine. TCRdb fed the RT-PCR reads into MiXCR, producing one record per CDR3 protein. The repertoire includes a few hundred thousand distinct CDR3 sequences, approximately 14% of them detected once, and around 10% sits in the top ten. This sample comprised PBMCs from blood, obtained 11 to 12 days after vaccination. Receptors originate from a man aged 50-60 years who received an inactivated influenza vaccine. Both conserved end residues are part of each CDR3. D genes are given only for firm matches. The size field is filled for only some rows; it gives once, few, many or a size class.

clone size: .; V gene: TRBV4-3; D gene: .; J gene: TRBJ2-2; CDR3 DNA: TGCGCCAGCAGCGCCGGGACAAAGACACCCGGGGAGCTGTTTTTT; CDR3 protein: CASSAGTKTPGELFF
clone size: .; V gene: TRBV7-2; D gene: .; J gene: TRBJ2-5; CDR3 DNA: TGTGCCAGCAGCTCCGCCGGGGGACTAGAGACCCAGTACTTC; CDR3 protein: CASSSAGGLETQYF
clone size: few; V gene: TRBV6-4; D gene: TRBD1; J gene: TRBJ2-1; CDR3 DNA: TGTGCCAGCAGTGACTCGGACAGGGGGCCATACAATGAGCAGTTCTTC; CDR3 protein: CASSDSDRGPYNEQFF
clone size: .; V gene: TRBV29-1; D gene: .; J gene: TRBJ1-2; CDR3 DNA: TGCAGCGTTCCCTCGGGACACCTGAACTATGGCTACACCTTC; CDR3 protein: CSVPSGHLNYGYTF
clone size: few; V gene: TRBV9; D gene: .; J gene: TRBJ2-2; CDR3 DNA: TGTGCCAGCAGCGACTTAGCAGCTATCGACACCGGGGAGCTGTTTTTT; CDR3 protein: CASSDLAAIDTGELFF
clone size: few; V gene: TRBV5-1; D gene: .; J gene: TRBJ1-4; CDR3 DNA: TGCGCCAGCAGCGAGGACGGTCACACTAATGAAAAACTGTTTTTT; CDR3 protein: CASSEDGHTNEKLFF
clone size: few; V gene: TRBV20-1; D gene: .; J gene: TRBJ2-7; CDR3 DNA: TGCAGTGCTAGCGGGAAACCCTACGAGCAGTACTTC; CDR3 protein: CSASGKPYEQYF
clone size: many; V gene: TRBV7-2; D gene: TRBD2; J gene: TRBJ2-3; CDR3 DNA: TGTGCCAGCAGCTTCGGGGGGGCCGATACGCAGTATTTT; CDR3 protein: CASSFGGADTQYF
clone size: .; V gene: TRBV4-2; D gene: TRBD2; J gene: TRBJ2-5; CDR3 DNA: TGTGCCAGCGGCGGGGGGGGTTCGCAAGAGACCCAGTACTTC; CDR3 protein: CASGGGGSQETQYF
clone size: .; V gene: TRBV12-3/TRBV12-4; D gene: TRBD1; J gene: TRBJ1-2; CDR3 DNA: TGTGCCAGCAGTTCCAGGGGGTCTGGGAACTATGGCTACACCTTC; CDR3 protein: CASSSRGSGNYGYTF
clone size: .; V gene: TRBV6-1; D gene: TRBD1; J gene: TRBJ1-1; CDR3 DNA: TGTGCCAGCAGTACACAGGGGGGGCTCACTGAAGCTTTCTTT; CDR3 protein: CASSTQGGLTEAFF
clone size: many; V gene: TRBV12-3/TRBV12-4; D gene: TRBD1; J gene: TRBJ2-1; CDR3 DNA: TGTGCCAGCACCCTTGGACGCGACAGGGGGCATAATGAGCAGTTCTTC; CDR3 protein: CASTLGRDRGHNEQFF
clone size: .; V gene: TRBV2; D gene: .; J gene: TRBJ2-1; CDR3 DNA: TGTGCCAGCAGTGAAGCGCTTTGGAGGAGGTCCGACTACAATGAGCAGTTCTTC; CDR3 protein: CASSEALWRRSDYNEQFF
clone size: many; V gene: TRBV5-1; D gene: .; J gene: TRBJ1-1; CDR3 DNA: TGCGCCAGCAGAATGGGCACTGAAGCTTTCTTT; CDR3 protein: CASRMGTEAFF
clone size: once; V gene: TRBV20-1; D gene: TRBD1; J gene: TRBJ2-2; CDR3 DNA: TGCAGTGTCAGACAGGGGGACACCGGGGAGCTGTTTTTT; CDR3 protein: CSVRQGDTGELFF
clone size: .; V gene: TRBV15; D gene: TRBD2; J gene: TRBJ2-7; CDR3 DNA: TGTGCCACCAGCAGAGAACTAGCGGGAGACGAGCAGTACTTC; CDR3 protein: CATSRELAGDEQYF
clone size: few; V gene: TRBV29-1; D gene: TRBD1; J gene: TRBJ2-3; CDR3 DNA: TGCAGCGTCAGGGCAGGGGGCGCTGGTTTCCTTACGCAGTATTTT; CDR3 protein: CSVRAGGAGFLTQYF
clone size: .; V gene: TRBV10-3; D gene: TRBD1; J gene: TRBJ2-1; CDR3 DNA: TGTGCCACGGGACAGGGGATGAATGAGCAGTTCTTC; CDR3 protein: CATGQGMNEQFF
clone size: many; V gene: TRBV15; D gene: TRBD2; J gene: TRBJ2-2; CDR3 DNA: TGTGCCACCAGCAGACCCGGACTAGCGGATACGAACACCGGGGAGCTGTTTTTT; CDR3 protein: CATSRPGLADTNTGELFF
clone size: few; V gene: TRBV7-9; D gene: .; J gene: TRBJ2-1; CDR3 DNA: TGTGCCAGCACCAGGGGTTATGAGCAGTTCTTC; CDR3 protein: CASTRGYEQFF
clone size: .; V gene: TRBV28; D gene: .; J gene: TRBJ2-4; CDR3 DNA: TGTGCCAGCAATCCGGGGGCCAAAAACATTCAGTACTTC; CDR3 protein: CASNPGAKNIQYF
clone size: .; V gene: TRBV7-8; D gene: .; J gene: TRBJ2-7; CDR3 DNA: TGTGCCAGCAGCTTAGGGCGGGGCCTCTACGAGCAGTACTTC; CDR3 protein: CASSLGRGLYEQYF
clone size: .; V gene: TRBV5-1; D gene: .; J gene: TRBJ2-3; CDR3 DNA: TGCGCCAGCAGCTTGGCGACAGCCAGCACAGATACGCAGTATTTT; CDR3 protein: CASSLATASTDTQYF
clone size: few; V gene: TRBV10-3; D gene: .; J gene: TRBJ1-6; CDR3 DNA: TGTGCCATCAGTGAGACCAATAATTCACCCCTCCACTTT; CDR3 protein: CAISETNNSPLHF
clone size: few; V gene: TRBV14; D gene: TRBD2; J gene: TRBJ2-7; CDR3 DNA: TGTGCCAGCAGCCAGGTCCTAGCGGGGTATAGCCGCTACGAGCAGTACTTC; CDR3 protein: CASSQVLAGYSRYEQYF
clone size: few; V gene: TRBV29-1; D gene: TRBD1; J gene: TRBJ2-2; CDR3 DNA: TGCAGCGCCAGCCGACAGGGGCGAACCGGGGAGCTGTTTTTT; CDR3 protein: CSASRQGRTGELFF
clone size: few; V gene: TRBV7-2; D gene: TRBD2; J gene: TRBJ2-5; CDR3 DNA: TGTGCCAGCAGCACTGGGGGACTAGTCGGAGAGACCCAGTACTTC; CDR3 protein: CASSTGGLVGETQYF
clone size: .; V gene: TRBV7-9; D gene: .; J gene: TRBJ1-1; CDR3 DNA: TGTGCCAGCAGCTTAGATCTCGACACTGAAGCTTTCTTT; CDR3 protein: CASSLDLDTEAFF